Listed below are T cell receptor beta chains from one sample, sequenced in a study of T cell changes during pregnancy in multiple sclerosis. Some clones are missing from TCRdb's copy, which holds only in-frame ones; the method was immunoSEQ multiplex PCR. The repertoire holds about 32,000 clones, 91% seen once, with about 3.6% in the top ten. Sample: CD8+ T cells from peripheral blood mononuclear cells, taken in the second trimester of pregnancy. Every receptor here comes from a female donor in good health, enrolled as a control in a pregnancy study. The CDR3 runs from the conserved cysteine through the conserved F or W. Fields, in order: V gene, J gene, D gene, clone size, CDR3 protein, CDR3 DNA. The D gene is left open where the match is weak. Not every row has a clone size; where given, it reads once, few, many or a size class.

v_gene: TRBV11-2
j_gene: TRBJ2-5
d_gene: TRBD2
abundance: NA
CDR3aa: CASSGTRLETQYF
CDR3nt: TGTGCCAGCAGCGGGACTAGGCTAGAGACCCAGTACTTC

v_gene: TRBV19
j_gene: TRBJ1-6
d_gene: NA
abundance: NA
CDR3aa: CASSTYRGSSYNSPLHF
CDR3nt: TGTGCCAGTAGTACATACCGAGGGAGCTCCTATAATTCACCCCTCCACTTT

v_gene: TRBV27
j_gene: TRBJ1-2
d_gene: NA
abundance: NA
CDR3aa: CASSSITPVAPSSSRTF
CDR3nt: TGTGCCAGCAGTTCGATAACGCCGGTAGCGCCAAGTTCCTCTCGTACCTTC

v_gene: TRBV27
j_gene: TRBJ1-5
d_gene: NA
abundance: NA
CDR3aa: CASSQTGVNQPQHF
CDR3nt: TGTGCCAGCAGTCAGACGGGAGTGAATCAGCCCCAGCATTTT

v_gene: TRBV27
j_gene: TRBJ2-5
d_gene: NA
abundance: NA
CDR3aa: CASKVQGWGEVSQETQYF
CDR3nt: TGTGCCAGCAAGGTGCAGGGGTGGGGAGAGGTTAGCCAAGAGACCCAGTACTTC

v_gene: TRBV5-8
j_gene: TRBJ2-1
d_gene: NA
abundance: NA
CDR3aa: CASADARWNEQFF
CDR3nt: TGTGCCAGCGCCGATGCGAGGTGGAATGAGCAGTTCTTC

v_gene: TRBV5-6
j_gene: TRBJ2-2
d_gene: TRBD1
abundance: NA
CDR3aa: CASSREKDRVINTGELFF
CDR3nt: TGTGCCAGCAGCCGAGAAAAGGACAGGGTCATTAACACCGGGGAGCTGTTTTTT

v_gene: TRBV15
j_gene: TRBJ2-1
d_gene: TRBD2
abundance: once
CDR3aa: CATSPGGDYNEQFF
CDR3nt: TGTGCCACCAGCCCGGGAGGTGACTACAATGAGCAGTTCTTC

v_gene: TRBV27
j_gene: TRBJ2-5
d_gene: TRBD1
abundance: NA
CDR3aa: CASSLRYQGATETQYF
CDR3nt: TGTGCCAGCAGTTTAAGGTACCAGGGGGCCACGGAGACCCAGTACTTC

v_gene: TRBV10-3
j_gene: TRBJ1-1
d_gene: TRBD1
abundance: NA
CDR3aa: CAISDRDRGATEAFF
CDR3nt: TGTGCCATCAGTGATAGGGACAGGGGGGCCACTGAAGCTTTCTTT

v_gene: TRBV4-2
j_gene: TRBJ2-1
d_gene: NA
abundance: NA
CDR3aa: CASSQAGNEQFF
CDR3nt: TGTGCCAGCAGCCAAGCGGGGAATGAGCAGTTCTTC

v_gene: TRBV7-9
j_gene: TRBJ2-7
d_gene: NA
abundance: NA
CDR3aa: CASSQTDSSYEQYF
CDR3nt: TGTGCCAGCAGCCAGACGGACAGCTCCTACGAGCAGTACTTC

v_gene: TRBV14
j_gene: TRBJ2-5
d_gene: TRBD1
abundance: once
CDR3aa: CASSRTGVRGNQETQYF
CDR3nt: TGTGCCAGCAGCCGGACAGGGGTCAGGGGAAACCAAGAGACCCAGTACTTC

v_gene: TRBV11-3
j_gene: TRBJ2-1
d_gene: TRBD2
abundance: NA
CDR3aa: CASSLDPLAGIYEQFF
CDR3nt: TGTGCCAGCAGCTTAGATCCACTAGCGGGGATCTATGAGCAGTTCTTC

v_gene: TRBV9
j_gene: TRBJ1-1
d_gene: NA
abundance: once
CDR3aa: CASSGSGENTEAFF
CDR3nt: TGTGCCAGCAGCGGGTCAGGGGAGAACACTGAAGCTTTCTTT

v_gene: TRBV5-4
j_gene: TRBJ1-2
d_gene: TRBD1
abundance: NA
CDR3aa: CASSSGGQGGYTF
CDR3nt: TGTGCCAGCAGCTCGGGGGGACAGGGTGGCTACACCTTC

v_gene: TRBV19
j_gene: TRBJ2-2
d_gene: NA
abundance: once
CDR3aa: CASSIGPGELTGELFF
CDR3nt: TGTGCCAGTAGTATAGGCCCCGGGGAACTAACCGGGGAGCTGTTTTTT

v_gene: TRBV7-9
j_gene: TRBJ2-7
d_gene: NA
abundance: NA
CDR3aa: CASTNGGYEQYF
CDR3nt: TGTGCCAGCACCAACGGGGGATACGAGCAGTACTTC

v_gene: TRBV25-1
j_gene: TRBJ1-2
d_gene: NA
abundance: NA
CDR3aa: CASSETGYGYTF
CDR3nt: TGTGCCAGCAGTGAGACTGGATATGGCTACACCTTC

v_gene: TRBV13
j_gene: TRBJ1-1
d_gene: NA
abundance: NA
CDR3aa: CASSQQYREGLGKNTEAFF
CDR3nt: TGTGCCAGCAGCCAACAATACAGGGAGGGATTGGGGAAGAACACTGAAGCTTTCTTT

v_gene: TRBV9
j_gene: TRBJ2-5
d_gene: NA
abundance: NA
CDR3aa: CASSGGRVGETQYF
CDR3nt: TGTGCCAGCAGCGGAGGGCGGGTCGGGGAGACCCAGTACTTC

v_gene: TRBV7-9
j_gene: TRBJ2-7
d_gene: NA
abundance: once
CDR3aa: CASSLEIRAEQYF
CDR3nt: TGTGCCAGCAGCTTAGAAATCAGGGCCGAGCAGTACTTC

v_gene: TRBV12-5
j_gene: TRBJ2-5
d_gene: NA
abundance: NA
CDR3aa: CASGTGPGETQYF
CDR3nt: TGTGCTAGTGGCACGGGTCCTGGGGAGACCCAGTACTTC

v_gene: TRBV27
j_gene: TRBJ1-2
d_gene: TRBD1
abundance: NA
CDR3aa: CASSLSGQGRLKGYTF
CDR3nt: TGTGCCAGCAGTTTATCGGGACAGGGGAGGTTAAAGGGCTACACCTTC

v_gene: TRBV7-9
j_gene: TRBJ1-2
d_gene: NA
abundance: NA
CDR3aa: CASSSIDSVVYGYTF
CDR3nt: TGTGCCAGCAGCTCGATTGACAGCGTAGTCTATGGCTACACCTTC

v_gene: TRBV14
j_gene: TRBJ1-1
d_gene: NA
abundance: NA
CDR3aa: CASSQTLTVTEAFF
CDR3nt: TGTGCCAGCAGCCAAACGCTGACAGTCACTGAAGCTTTCTTT

v_gene: TRBV7-6
j_gene: TRBJ2-7
d_gene: TRBD1
abundance: few
CDR3aa: CASSQGQGVNEQYF
CDR3nt: TGTGCCAGCAGCCAAGGACAGGGCGTGAACGAGCAGTACTTC

v_gene: TRBV9
j_gene: TRBJ1-2
d_gene: NA
abundance: NA
CDR3aa: CASSVVSGPDGYTF
CDR3nt: TGTGCCAGCAGCGTAGTAAGTGGGCCTGATGGCTACACCTTC

v_gene: TRBV19
j_gene: TRBJ1-1
d_gene: NA
abundance: NA
CDR3aa: CASSLGTLPMNTEAFF
CDR3nt: TGTGCCAGTAGCCTCGGGACACTTCCCATGAACACTGAAGCTTTCTTT

v_gene: TRBV7-9
j_gene: TRBJ2-7
d_gene: NA
abundance: NA
CDR3aa: CASSFHKGGSYEQYF
CDR3nt: TGTGCCAGCAGCTTCCACAAGGGAGGTTCCTACGAGCAGTACTTC

v_gene: TRBV11-2
j_gene: TRBJ2-3
d_gene: TRBD2
abundance: NA
CDR3aa: CASSLGGGVGDTQYF
CDR3nt: TGTGCCAGCAGCTTAGGTGGGGGGGTGGGAGATACGCAGTATTTT

v_gene: TRBV5-4
j_gene: TRBJ2-5
d_gene: TRBD2
abundance: NA
CDR3aa: CASSPGLAGGQETQYF
CDR3nt: TGTGCCAGCAGCCCAGGACTAGCGGGGGGACAAGAGACCCAGTACTTC

v_gene: TRBV11-2
j_gene: TRBJ1-3
d_gene: NA
abundance: few
CDR3aa: CASSLDPATYSGNTIYF
CDR3nt: TGTGCCAGCAGCTTAGATCCAGCGACTTACTCTGGAAACACCATATATTTT

v_gene: TRBV25-1
j_gene: TRBJ2-1
d_gene: NA
abundance: NA
CDR3aa: CASSESFGLRDEQFF
CDR3nt: TGTGCCAGCAGTGAATCGTTTGGACTTCGAGATGAGCAGTTCTTC

v_gene: TRBV27
j_gene: TRBJ1-1
d_gene: TRBD1
abundance: NA
CDR3aa: CASSFDRDRGSNTEAFF
CDR3nt: TGTGCCAGCAGTTTCGACCGGGACAGGGGGTCGAACACTGAAGCTTTCTTT

v_gene: TRBV7-2
j_gene: TRBJ2-7
d_gene: TRBD1
abundance: once
CDR3aa: CASSLGAQGVGYEQYF
CDR3nt: TGTGCCAGCAGCTTAGGAGCCCAGGGGGTAGGCTACGAGCAGTACTTC

v_gene: TRBV5-1
j_gene: TRBJ2-1
d_gene: NA
abundance: NA
CDR3aa: CASSLGSNEQFF
CDR3nt: TGCGCCAGCAGCTTGGGTTCGAATGAGCAGTTCTTC

v_gene: TRBV5-8
j_gene: TRBJ2-7
d_gene: TRBD1
abundance: NA
CDR3aa: CASPPGDRASYEQYF
CDR3nt: TGTGCCAGCCCCCCTGGGGACAGGGCCTCCTACGAGCAGTACTTC

v_gene: TRBV7-9
j_gene: TRBJ1-2
d_gene: NA
abundance: NA
CDR3aa: CASSPAEVYGYTF
CDR3nt: TGTGCCAGCTCCCCGGCGGAAGTCTATGGCTACACCTTC

v_gene: TRBV7-6
j_gene: TRBJ1-2
d_gene: NA
abundance: NA
CDR3aa: CASSSLGGRLYGYTF
CDR3nt: TGTGCCAGCAGCTCCCTTGGGGGCAGGCTCTATGGCTACACCTTC

v_gene: TRBV27
j_gene: TRBJ2-7
d_gene: TRBD2
abundance: NA
CDR3aa: CASSLSPGLAGSYEQYF
CDR3nt: TGTGCCAGCAGTTTATCGCCGGGACTAGCGGGATCCTACGAGCAGTACTTC

v_gene: TRBV5-6
j_gene: TRBJ2-7
d_gene: TRBD1
abundance: NA
CDR3aa: CASSLAGTVHYEQYF
CDR3nt: TGTGCCAGCAGCTTGGCCGGGACAGTACACTACGAGCAGTACTTC